Listed below are T cell receptor beta chains from one sample, sequenced in a study of OX40 agonist ivuxolimab in advanced cancers. Generated by immunoSEQ multiplex PCR, the TCRdb table keeps only in-frame clones and is missing some. Altogether tens of thousands of clones are present, approximately 91% being singletons, with the ten largest covering less than 30%. This material consisted of CD4+ or CD8+ T cells sorted from blood, taken in a trial of the OX40 agonist ivuxolimab. These receptors were obtained from an adult with an advanced solid tumor such as melanoma, head and neck, liver or kidney cancer. The CDR3 runs from the conserved cysteine through the conserved F or W. A D gene is named only where the DNA matches it firmly. Where a row states a size, it is once, few, many or the class of an expanded clone; other rows omit it.

j_call | d_call | v_call | clone_size | cdr3_nt | cdr3_aa
TRBJ1-5 | NA | TRBV10-2 | NA | TGCGCCAGCAGTGAGGGACGGCAAAATCAGCCCCAGCATTTT | CASSEGRQNQPQHF
TRBJ2-7 | TRBD1 | TRBV7-2 | NA | TGTGCCAGCAGCTTAGAGAAACACAGGGGCCAGGGGAACGAGCAGTACTTC | CASSLEKHRGQGNEQYF
TRBJ1-1 | TRBD1 | TRBV30 | NA | TGTGCCTGGGCCGGGACAGGAGACACTTTCTTT | CAWAGTGDTFF
TRBJ1-1 | NA | TRBV6-6 | NA | TGTGCCAGCAGGGACGGCGGGAGGGAAACTGAAGCTTTCTTT | CASRDGGRETEAFF
TRBJ1-5 | NA | TRBV27 | NA | TGTGCCAGCAGTTTATTTTGGGGGAGCAATCAGCCCCAGCATTTT | CASSLFWGSNQPQHF
TRBJ2-7 | NA | TRBV4-1 | NA | TGCGCCAGCAGCCCAAAGACGGGTACCTACGAGCAGTACTTC | CASSPKTGTYEQYF
TRBJ1-4 | NA | TRBV5-1 | NA | TGCGCCAGCAGCCCTACGAGGAGGTACGATGAAAAACTGTTTTTT | CASSPTRRYDEKLFF
TRBJ2-7 | TRBD2 | TRBV27 | NA | TGTGCCAGCAGTTTAACTAGCGGGTCGGAGCAGTACTTC | CASSLTSGSEQYF
TRBJ2-7 | NA | TRBV7-6 | NA | TGTGCCAGCAGCCCTAAGGGGTCCGAGCAGTACTTC | CASSPKGSEQYF
TRBJ2-4 | TRBD2 | TRBV5-6 | NA | TGTGCCAGCAGTCGACTAGCGGTACAGGGAAACATTCAGTACTTC | CASSRLAVQGNIQYF
TRBJ2-7 | NA | TRBV10-3 | NA | TGTGCCATCAGTGATCTGGACGCCAGGACCTACGAGCAGTACTTC | CAISDLDARTYEQYF
TRBJ2-1 | TRBD2 | TRBV11-1 | once | TGTGCCAGCAGCCCCGGACTAGCGGAATACAATGAGCAGTTCTTC | CASSPGLAEYNEQFF
TRBJ2-7 | TRBD2 | TRBV7-9 | NA | TGTGCCAGCAGCTTAGGGGAGGGGAGACGGGACGAGCAGTACTTC | CASSLGEGRRDEQYF
TRBJ2-7 | TRBD2 | TRBV7-8 | NA | TGTGCCAGCAGCTTATTTAGCGGGACCTCCTACGAGCAGTACTTC | CASSLFSGTSYEQYF
TRBJ2-1 | TRBD1 | TRBV7-7 | NA | TGTGCTAGCAGCTTAGATGGGACAGTTTACAATGAGCAGTTCTTC | CASSLDGTVYNEQFF
TRBJ2-1 | NA | TRBV4-3 | NA | TGCGCCAGCAGCCAAGATCGAATTGGGTACAATGAGCAGTTCTTC | CASSQDRIGYNEQFF
TRBJ2-7 | TRBD1 | TRBV5-1 | NA | TGCGCCAGCAGCTCCCTGACAGGGCCCTACGAGCAGTACTTC | CASSSLTGPYEQYF
TRBJ2-7 | NA | TRBV2 | NA | TGTGCCAGCAGTGAAGGTTACGAGCAGTACTTC | CASSEGYEQYF
TRBJ1-5 | TRBD1 | TRBV2 | NA | TGTGCCAGCAGTGATGGGACAGGGGACAGTCAGCCCCAGCATTTT | CASSDGTGDSQPQHF
TRBJ2-1 | NA | TRBV6-5 | NA | TGTGCCAGCAGTTCCCGGACAGCGGGCGGAGATGAGCAGTTCTTC | CASSSRTAGGDEQFF
TRBJ1-5 | TRBD1 | TRBV30 | NA | TGTGCCTGGAGTACAGGGGCGGGTCAGCCCCAGCATTTT | CAWSTGAGQPQHF
TRBJ2-7 | TRBD2 | TRBV29-1 | NA | TGCAGCGTTGAGTCGGATAGCGGGAGTCGCGAGCAGTACTTC | CSVESDSGSREQYF
TRBJ1-1 | TRBD1 | TRBV5-1 | NA | TGCGCCAGCAGCCCGGCCAGGGGGCTGAACACTGAAGCTTTCTTT | CASSPARGLNTEAFF
TRBJ2-4 | NA | TRBV28 | NA | TGTGCCAGCAGTTTTCCCCAGGGTCCTACCTGGGGAGGCAAAAACATTCAGTACTTC | CASSFPQGPTWGGKNIQYF
TRBJ2-1 | NA | TRBV6-5 | NA | TGTGCCAGCAGTTACTCGGTAAGCGGAAAGAATGAGCAGTTCTTC | CASSYSVSGKNEQFF
TRBJ1-5 | NA | TRBV15 | NA | TGTGCCACCAGCAGAGATAAAGGGGTTGGACAGCCCCAGCATTTT | CATSRDKGVGQPQHF
TRBJ2-7 | NA | TRBV9 | once | TGTGCCAGCAGCGTAGACCCGGACTACGAGCAGTACTTC | CASSVDPDYEQYF
TRBJ2-1 | TRBD2 | TRBV11-2 | NA | TGTGCCAGCAGCCCAACTAGCGGGAGGAATGAGCAGTTCTTC | CASSPTSGRNEQFF
TRBJ1-2 | NA | TRBV30 | once | TGTGCCTGGAGTCCACCCCCGGCAGGGCCCTATGGCTACACCTTC | CAWSPPPAGPYGYTF